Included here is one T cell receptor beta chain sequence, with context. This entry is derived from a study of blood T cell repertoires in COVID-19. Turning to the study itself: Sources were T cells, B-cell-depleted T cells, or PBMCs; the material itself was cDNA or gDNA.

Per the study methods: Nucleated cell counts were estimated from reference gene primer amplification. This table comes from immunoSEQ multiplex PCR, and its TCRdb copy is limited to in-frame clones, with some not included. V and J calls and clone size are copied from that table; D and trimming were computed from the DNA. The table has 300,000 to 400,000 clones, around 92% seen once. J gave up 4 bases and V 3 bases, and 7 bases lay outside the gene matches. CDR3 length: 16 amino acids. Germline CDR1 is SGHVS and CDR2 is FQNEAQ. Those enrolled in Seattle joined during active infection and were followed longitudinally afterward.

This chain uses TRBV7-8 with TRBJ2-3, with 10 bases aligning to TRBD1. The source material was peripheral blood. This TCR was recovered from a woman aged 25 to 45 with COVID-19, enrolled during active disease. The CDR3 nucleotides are TGTGCCAGCAGCTTCACACCGGGACAGGGGTCAGATACGCAGTATTTT. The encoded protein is CASSFTPGQGSDTQYF.